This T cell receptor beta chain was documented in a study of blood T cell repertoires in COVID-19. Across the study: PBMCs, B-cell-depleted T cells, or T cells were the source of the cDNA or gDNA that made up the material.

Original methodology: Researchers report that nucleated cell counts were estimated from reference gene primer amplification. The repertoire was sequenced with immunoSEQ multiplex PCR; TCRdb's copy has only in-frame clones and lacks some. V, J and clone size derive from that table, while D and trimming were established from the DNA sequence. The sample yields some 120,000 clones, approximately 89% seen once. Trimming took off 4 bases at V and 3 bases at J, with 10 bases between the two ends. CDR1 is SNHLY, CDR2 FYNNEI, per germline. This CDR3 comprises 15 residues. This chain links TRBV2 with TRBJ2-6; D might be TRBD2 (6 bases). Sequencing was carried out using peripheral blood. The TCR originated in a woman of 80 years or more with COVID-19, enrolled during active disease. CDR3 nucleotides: TGTGCCAGCAGTGTCGGGGGTTATGGGGCCAACGTCCTGACTTTC. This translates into CASSVGGYGANVLTF.